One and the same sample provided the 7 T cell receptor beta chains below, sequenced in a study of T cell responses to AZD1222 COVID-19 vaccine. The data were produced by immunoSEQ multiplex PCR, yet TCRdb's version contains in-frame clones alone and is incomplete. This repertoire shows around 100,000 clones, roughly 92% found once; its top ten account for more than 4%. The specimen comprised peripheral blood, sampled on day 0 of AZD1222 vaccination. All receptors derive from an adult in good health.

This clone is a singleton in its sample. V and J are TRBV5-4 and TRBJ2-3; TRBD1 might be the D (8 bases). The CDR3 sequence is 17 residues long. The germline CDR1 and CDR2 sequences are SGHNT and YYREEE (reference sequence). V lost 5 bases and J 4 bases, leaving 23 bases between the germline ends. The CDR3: CASSLSTGGGRADTQYF. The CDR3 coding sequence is TGTGCCAGCAGTTTGAGCACAGGGGGAGGGCGGGCAGATACGCAGTATTTT.

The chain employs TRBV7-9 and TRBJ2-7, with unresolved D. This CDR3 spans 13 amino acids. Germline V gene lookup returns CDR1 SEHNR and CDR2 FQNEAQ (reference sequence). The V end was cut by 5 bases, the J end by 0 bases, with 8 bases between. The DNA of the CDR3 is TGTGCCAGCAGCCCGGGTATCTCCTACGAGCAGTACTTC. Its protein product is CASSPGISYEQYF.

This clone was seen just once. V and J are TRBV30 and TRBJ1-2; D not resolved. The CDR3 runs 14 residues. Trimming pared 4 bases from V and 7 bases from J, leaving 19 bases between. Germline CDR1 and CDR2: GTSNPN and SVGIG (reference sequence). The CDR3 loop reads CAWIRPPGSFGYTF. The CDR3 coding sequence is TGTGCCTGGATTAGGCCCCCGGGAAGTTTTGGCTACACCTTC.

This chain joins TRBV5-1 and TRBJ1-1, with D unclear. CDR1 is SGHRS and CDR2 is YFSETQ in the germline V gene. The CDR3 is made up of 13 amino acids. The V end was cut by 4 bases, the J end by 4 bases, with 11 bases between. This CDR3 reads CASSIGSGTEAFF. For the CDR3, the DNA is TGCGCCAGCAGCATCGGGAGCGGCACTGAAGCTTTCTTT.

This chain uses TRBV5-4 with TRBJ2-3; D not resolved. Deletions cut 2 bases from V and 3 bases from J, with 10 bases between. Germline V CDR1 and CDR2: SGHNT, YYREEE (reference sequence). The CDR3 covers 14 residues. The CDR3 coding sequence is TGTGCCAGCAGCTTAACAGAAGATACAGATACGCAGTATTTT. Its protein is CASSLTEDTDTQYF.

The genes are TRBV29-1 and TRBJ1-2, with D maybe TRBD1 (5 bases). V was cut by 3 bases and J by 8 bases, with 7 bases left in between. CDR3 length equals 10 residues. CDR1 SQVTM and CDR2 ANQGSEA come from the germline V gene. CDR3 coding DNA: TGCAGCGTTGAGGACACCGGCTACACCTTC. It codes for CSVEDTGYTF.

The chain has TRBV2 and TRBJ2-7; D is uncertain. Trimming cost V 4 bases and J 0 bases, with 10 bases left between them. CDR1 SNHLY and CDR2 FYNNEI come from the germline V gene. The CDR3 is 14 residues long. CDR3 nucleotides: TGTGCCAGCAGTGTGTCTAAAAGCTCCTACGAGCAGTACTTC. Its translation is CASSVSKSSYEQYF.